This record concerns one TCR beta chain sequence. These data belong to a study of blood T cell repertoires in COVID-19. Study background: Samples of COVID-19 (acute and convalescent) were obtained from the United States, Italy and Spain. T cells, B-cell-depleted T cells, or PBMCs provided the cDNA or gDNA that served as material.

This CDR3 contains 16 residues. CDR1 SNHLY and CDR2 FYNNEI come from the germline V gene. V was pared by 7 bases and J by 2 bases, with 7 bases of the junction left unmatched. As handled by the study authors: Reference gene primer amplification gave estimated nucleated cell counts. Data came from immunoSEQ multiplex PCR; TCRdb stores just in-frame clones and leaves some out. V and J calls and clone size come straight from that table; D and trimming were deduced from the DNA. The sample lists about 180,000 clones; approximately 86% were seen once. The receptor comes from a man aged 50 to 59 with active or convalescent COVID-19. The chain has TRBV2 and TRBJ2-7; 14 bases are shared with TRBD2. The specimen was peripheral blood. CDR3 sequence: CASNGLAGGPTYEQYF. CDR3 bases: TGTGCCAGCAATGGACTAGCGGGGGGTCCAACCTACGAGCAGTACTTC.